These 26 T cell receptor beta chains came from one sample sequenced in a study of CD8 T cells in ankylosing spondylitis. Using its own MiXCR run on the 5' RACE reads, TCRdb lists one record per CDR3 protein. The repertoire holds about 340,000 distinct CDR3 sequences, with approximately 22% as singletons. Sequencing was carried out using blood, either unsorted or a sorted T cell fraction (not recorded which). The source is a male donor with ankylosing spondylitis or in good health (not recorded which).

This clonotype was seen a handful of times. The chain couples TRBV5-1 to TRBJ2-5, with D perhaps TRBD1 (5 bases). Trimming left V 0 bases short and J 5 bases short, with 20 bases between. The germline V gene has CDR1 SGHRS and CDR2 YFSETQ. CDR3 length: 17 residues. DNA of the CDR3: TGCGCCAGCAGCTTGGCCGGGTTGTTTGACAGCTGGGAGACCCAGTACTTC. This gives the protein CASSLAGLFDSWETQYF.

This clonotype was counted between two and nine times. The chain links TRBV9 to TRBJ2-1; 8 bases align to TRBD2. With 3 bases clipped from V and 5 bases from J, the junction kept 10 bases outside the gene matches. CDR1 and CDR2 from the germline V gene are SGDLS and YYNGEE. The CDR3 has 16 residues. CDR3 DNA sequence: TGTGCCAGCAGCGCGGGGGGGGCAGGGATGGACAATGAGCAGTTCTTC. It translates to CASSAGGAGMDNEQFF.

This clonotype was picked up many times. This sequence joins TRBV6-4 and TRBJ2-3; tentative D call: TRBD1 (6 bases). CDR3 length equals 15 residues. Per the germline V gene, CDR1 is MRHNA and CDR2 is SNTAGT. V was trimmed by 5 bases and J by 5 bases, leaving 17 bases between them. In DNA, the CDR3 is TGTGCCAGCAGTCCAGGGGTCGAGGGTATAGATACGCAGTATTTT. It encodes CASSPGVEGIDTQYF.

This clonotype was counted at least ten times. V and J are TRBV28 and TRBJ2-5; unclear D gene. The CDR3 spans 11 residues. The germline V gene has CDR1 MDHEN and CDR2 SYDVKM. The V gene lost 5 bases and the J gene lost 5 bases, with 6 bases spanning the gap. The CDR3 loop is CASSRWETQYF. The CDR3 DNA follows: TGTGCCAGCAGTCGGTGGGAGACCCAGTACTTC.

This clonotype was counted between two and nine times. The rearrangement joins TRBV4-2 to TRBJ2-3, with D perhaps TRBD1 (6 bases). This CDR3 has 13 amino acids. Trimming stripped 1 base from V and 6 bases from J, with 8 bases between. CDR1 and CDR2 from the germline V gene are LGHNA and YNFKEQ. CDR3 amino acids: CASSQGQDDTQYF. The CDR3 DNA reads TGTGCCAGCAGCCAAGGACAGGACGATACGCAGTATTTT.

The gene calls are TRBV9 and TRBJ2-5; a weak D match, TRBD2 (6 bases). The CDR3 spans 14 residues. The germline V and J ends were trimmed by 1 base and 3 bases, with 10 bases remaining between them. The germline V gene has CDR1 SGDLS and CDR2 YYNGEE. CDR3 bases: TGTGCCAGCAGCGTATACGGGGGAAAAGAGACCCAGTACTTC. It codes for CASSVYGGKETQYF. Complete variable domain (other parts from reference TRBV9 and TRBJ2-5): DSGVTQTPKHLITATGQRVTLRCSPRSGDLSVYWYQQSLDQGLQFLIQYYNGEERAKGNILERFSAQQFPDLHSELNLSSLELGDSALYFCASSVYGGKETQYFGPGTRLLVL.

The rearrangement links TRBV27 to TRBJ2-7; possibly TRBD1 for D (5 bases). With 6 bases removed from V and 5 bases from J, the gap between germline ends came to 17 bases. Germline CDR1 is MNHEY and CDR2 is SMNVEV (reference sequence). CDR3 length: 14 residues. The CDR3 nucleotides read TGTGCCAGCAGCTTAGGGGCCTCACCCCACGAGCAGTACTTC. This sequence encodes CASSLGASPHEQYF.

The rearrangement uses TRBV20-1 and TRBJ2-5; D is possibly TRBD2 (7 bases). The V end lost 2 bases, the J end lost 1 base, and 11 bases lay between the germline ends. The V gene's germline CDR1 is DFQATT and CDR2 SNEGSKA (reference sequence). This CDR3 region has 14 residues. This CDR3 reads CSARLRGPQETQYF. In nucleotides, the CDR3 is TGCAGTGCTAGATTGCGGGGGCCCCAAGAGACCCAGTACTTC.

The rearrangement uses TRBV12-3 or TRBV12-4 and TRBJ2-1; perhaps TRBD1 as D (5 bases). V was cut by 5 bases and J by 5 bases, with 16 bases left in between. This CDR3 contains 15 residues. CDR3 amino acids: CASSLTVSAHNEQFF. In DNA, the CDR3 is TGTGCCAGCAGTCTGACAGTATCGGCCCACAATGAGCAGTTCTTC.

The chain recombines TRBV2 with TRBJ2-1; D gene unclear. Germline V gene sequence: CDR1 SNHLY, CDR2 FYNNEI. This CDR3 has 15 amino acids. Trimming stripped 2 bases from V and 0 bases from J, with 8 bases between. The CDR3 loop is CASSEMVSSYNEQFF. CDR3 nucleotides: TGTGCCAGCAGTGAAATGGTGAGCTCCTACAATGAGCAGTTCTTC. The full variable domain, in which reference TRBV2 and TRBJ2-1 provide the parts outside the CDR3, is EPEVTQTPSHQVTQMGQEVILRCVPISNHLYFYWYRQILGQKVEFLVSFYNNEISEKSEIFDDQFSVERPDGSNFTLKIRSTKLEDSAMYFCASSEMVSSYNEQFFGPGTRLTVL.

Only a few counts were recorded for this clonotype. The rearrangement links TRBV20-1 to TRBJ1-4; D remains unclear. Looked up from germline, CDR1 is DFQATT and CDR2 is SNEGSKA (reference sequence). This CDR3 contains 12 residues. Trimming pared 6 bases from V and 8 bases from J, leaving 13 bases between. CDR3 coding DNA: TGCAGTGCCCCGGCTCGGGAGGAAAAACTGTTTTTT. This codes for CSAPAREEKLFF.

The rearrangement links TRBV13 to TRBJ2-7, with D possibly matching TRBD1 (6 bases). The germline CDR1 and CDR2 sequences are PRHDT and FYEKMQ (reference sequence). Between the trimmed V and J ends, which lost 10 bases and 4 bases, there was a span of 14 bases. The CDR3 has 12 amino acids. The CDR3 coding sequence is TGTGCCATCCGCGTAAGGGGGTACGAGCAGTACTTC. This encodes CAIRVRGYEQYF.

The gene calls are TRBV11-1 and TRBJ1-6; the D is unclear. There are 15 residues in the CDR3. The V end lost 5 bases, the J end lost 8 bases, and 16 bases lay between the germline ends. The germline gives CDR1 SGHAT, CDR2 FQDESV (reference sequence). CDR3 in amino acids: CASSDTDPRYSPLHF. CDR3 bases: TGTGCCAGCAGCGACACGGACCCTAGATATTCACCCCTCCACTTT.

The chain recombines TRBV5-6 with TRBJ2-1; possibly TRBD2 for D (5 bases). The V and J ends lost 9 bases and 7 bases respectively, with 17 bases between them. CDR3 length: 13 amino acids. Germline V gene data show CDR1 as SGHDT and CDR2 as YYEEEE. The CDR3 sequence: CAMSLRVWNEQFF. The CDR3 DNA follows: TGTGCCATGAGCTTGCGGGTCTGGAATGAGCAGTTCTTC.

This clonotype showed up just a few times. The V call is TRBV7-2, the J call TRBJ2-1; 14 positions match TRBD2. Germline V gives CDR1 SGHTA, CDR2 FQGNSA. This CDR3 has 16 amino acids. Trimming cost V 4 bases and J 5 bases; bases outside gene matches: 4. The CDR3 loop is CASSSWTSGGHNEQFF. The CDR3 DNA follows: TGTGCCAGCAGCTCATGGACTAGCGGGGGGCACAATGAGCAGTTCTTC.

Only a few counts were recorded for this clonotype. This chain joins TRBV4-1 and TRBJ2-3; 10 bases align to TRBD2. With V trimmed by 2 bases and J by 4 bases, 6 bases remained unmatched. The germline V gene encodes CDR1 MGHRA and CDR2 YSYEKL. The length of the CDR3 is 16 residues. CDR3 residues: CASSQPQAGGADTQYF. In nucleotides, the CDR3 is TGCGCCAGCAGCCAACCCCAAGCGGGGGGGGCAGATACGCAGTATTTT.

This clonotype has just a few counts. V and J are TRBV12-3 or TRBV12-4 and TRBJ2-7; D perhaps matches TRBD2 (5 bases). The CDR3 contains 16 residues. V was clipped by 1 base and J by 3 bases, with 16 bases between them. Here the CDR3 reads CASSLGIYGDLYEQYF. CDR3 DNA: TGTGCCAGCAGTTTAGGGATTTACGGGGATCTCTACGAGCAGTACTTC.

The CDR3 region has the DNA TGTGCCAGCTCACCTACTCTCGTAGGGTCGGGACTAGGCTACGAGCAGTACTTC. The encoded protein is CASSPTLVGSGLGYEQYF. The V gene is TRBV18, the J gene TRBJ2-7; 8 bases match TRBD2. Germline V lookup: CDR1 KGHSH, CDR2 LQKENI. Losses at the gene ends were 3 bases for V and 3 bases for J; bases not matched to a gene: 16. This CDR3 contains 18 residues. Full variable domain (missing parts from reference TRBV18 and TRBJ2-7): NAGVMQNPRHLVRRRGQEARLRCSPMKGHSHVYWYRQLPEEGLKFMVYLQKENIIDESGMPKERFSAEFPKEGPSILRIQQVVRGDSAAYFCASSPTLVGSGLGYEQYFGPGTRLTVT.

This clonotype was detected ten times or more. The chain carries TRBV15 and TRBJ2-6, with D perhaps TRBD1 (5 bases). The CDR3 covers 16 residues. The germline V gene encodes CDR1 LNHNV and CDR2 YYDKDF (reference sequence). Trimming removed 0 bases at V and 0 bases at J, with 6 bases between. The CDR3 sequence: CATSRDQGSGANVLTF. CDR3 DNA sequence: TGTGCCACCAGCAGAGATCAGGGCTCTGGGGCCAACGTCCTGACTTTC.

The chain carries TRBV28 and TRBJ2-3, with D maybe TRBD2 (5 bases). The germline V gene encodes CDR1 MDHEN and CDR2 SYDVKM. This CDR3 spans 15 amino acids. V lost 4 bases and J 4 bases, leaving 15 bases between the germline ends. The CDR3 is CASSSLAGSADTQYF. CDR3 sequence (DNA): TGTGCCAGCAGTTCCCTAGCCGGGTCCGCAGATACGCAGTATTTT. Complete variable domain (other parts from reference TRBV28 and TRBJ2-3): DVKVTQSSRYLVKRTGEKVFLECVQDMDHENMFWYRQDPGLGLRLIYFSYDVKMKEKGDIPEGYSVSREKKERFSLILESASTNQTSMYLCASSSLAGSADTQYFGPGTRLTVL.

The rearrangement joins TRBV25-1 to TRBJ2-2; 8 bases line up with TRBD1. V shed 6 bases, J shed 6 bases, and the junction held 6 bases outside the gene matches. Per germline, CDR1 MGHDK and CDR2 SYGVNS. This CDR3 region has 14 residues. This CDR3 is CASRGQGFAGELFF. The DNA of the CDR3 is TGTGCCAGCAGAGGACAGGGTTTTGCCGGGGAGCTGTTTTTT.

The chain carries TRBV6-1 and TRBJ2-1; 9 nucleotides match TRBD1. J gave up 5 bases and V 6 bases, and 2 bases lay outside the gene matches. Germline V gene lookup returns CDR1 MNHNS and CDR2 SASEGT. The CDR3 consists of 13 residues. The CDR3 DNA sequence: TGTGCCAGCAGGGACAGGGGACACAATGAGCAGTTCTTC. It yields the protein CASRDRGHNEQFF.

A few counts support this clonotype. The rearrangement links TRBV29-1 to TRBJ2-2; D call uncertain. The CDR3 runs to 13 residues. Germline CDR1 and CDR2: SQVTM and ANQGSEA. V was clipped by 7 bases and J by 3 bases, with 12 bases between them. CDR3 loop: CSAGPWDTGELFF. The CDR3 DNA sequence: TGCAGCGCCGGGCCTTGGGACACCGGGGAGCTGTTTTTT.

This chain uses TRBV5-6 with TRBJ2-1, with 8 positions matching TRBD1. With V trimmed by 4 bases and J by 10 bases, 13 bases remained unmatched. Germline V gene data show CDR1 as SGHDT and CDR2 as YYEEEE. The CDR3 is made up of 15 amino acids. The CDR3 nucleotides are TGTGCCAGCAGCCAGGGGACAGGACGGTCGGAGGAGCAGTTCTTC. Protein product: CASSQGTGRSEEQFF.

The chain joins TRBV9 to TRBJ2-7; tentative D call: TRBD2 (6 bases). Germline-derived CDR1 and CDR2 are SGDLS and YYNGEE. CDR3 length equals 14 residues. V lost 3 bases and J lost 0, with 10 bases in between. CDR3 in DNA: TGTGCCAGCAGCGGGGGACTGCCCTCCTACGAGCAGTACTTC. Its translation: CASSGGLPSYEQYF.

This chain joins TRBV21-1 and TRBJ1-5. TRBV21-1 is a listed pseudogene. This CDR3 has 12 residues. DNA for the CDR3: TGTGCCAGCAGGGGTAGGTGTCAGCCCCAGCATTTT. Residues: CASRGRCQPQHF.